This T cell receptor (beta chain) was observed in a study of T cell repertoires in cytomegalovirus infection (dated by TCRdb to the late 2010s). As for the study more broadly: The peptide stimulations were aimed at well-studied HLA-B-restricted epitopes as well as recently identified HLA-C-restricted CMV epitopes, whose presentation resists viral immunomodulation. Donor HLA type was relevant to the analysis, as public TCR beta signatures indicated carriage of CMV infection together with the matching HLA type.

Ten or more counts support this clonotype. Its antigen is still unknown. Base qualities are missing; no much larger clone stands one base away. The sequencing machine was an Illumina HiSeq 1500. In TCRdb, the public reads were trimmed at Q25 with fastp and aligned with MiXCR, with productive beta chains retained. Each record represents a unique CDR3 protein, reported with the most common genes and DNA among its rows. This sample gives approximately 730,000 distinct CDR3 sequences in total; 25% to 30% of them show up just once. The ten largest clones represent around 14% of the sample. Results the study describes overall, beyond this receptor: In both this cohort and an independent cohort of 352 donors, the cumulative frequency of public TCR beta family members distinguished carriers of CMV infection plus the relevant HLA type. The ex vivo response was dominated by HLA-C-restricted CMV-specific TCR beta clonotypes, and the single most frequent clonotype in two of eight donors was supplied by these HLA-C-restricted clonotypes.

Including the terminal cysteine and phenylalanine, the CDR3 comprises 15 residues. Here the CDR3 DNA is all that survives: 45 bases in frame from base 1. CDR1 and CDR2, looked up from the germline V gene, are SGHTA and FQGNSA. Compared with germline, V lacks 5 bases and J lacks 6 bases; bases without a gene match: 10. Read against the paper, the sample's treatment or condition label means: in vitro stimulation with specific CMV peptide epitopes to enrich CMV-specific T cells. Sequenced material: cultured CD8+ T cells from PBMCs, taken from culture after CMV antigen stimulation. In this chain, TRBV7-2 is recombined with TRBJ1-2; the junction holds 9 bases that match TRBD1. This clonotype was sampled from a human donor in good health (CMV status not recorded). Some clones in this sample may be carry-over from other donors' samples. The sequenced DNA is TGTGCCAGCAGCCCATGGGACAGGGTGGCCGATGGCTACACCTTC. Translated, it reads CASSPWDRVADGYTF.